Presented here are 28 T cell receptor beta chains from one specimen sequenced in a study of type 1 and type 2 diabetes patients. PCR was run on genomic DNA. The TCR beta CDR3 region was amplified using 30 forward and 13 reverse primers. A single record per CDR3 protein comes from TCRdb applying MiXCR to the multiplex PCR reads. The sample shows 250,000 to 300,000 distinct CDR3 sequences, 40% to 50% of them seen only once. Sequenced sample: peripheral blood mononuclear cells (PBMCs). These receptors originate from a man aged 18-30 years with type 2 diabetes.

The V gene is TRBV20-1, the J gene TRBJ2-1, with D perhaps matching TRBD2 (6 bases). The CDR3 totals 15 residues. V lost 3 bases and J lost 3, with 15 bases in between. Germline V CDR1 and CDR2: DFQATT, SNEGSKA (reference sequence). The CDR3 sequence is CSASMRDWDYNEQFF. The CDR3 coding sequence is TGCAGTGCTAGTATGCGGGACTGGGACTACAATGAGCAGTTCTTC.

The CDR3 protein is CASSLLAGNYNEQFF. The CDR3 nucleotides read TGTGCCAGCAGCTTGCTCGCGGGGAACTACAATGAGCAGTTCTTC. The rearrangement joins TRBV2 to TRBJ2-7, with a weak D call TRBD2 (6 bases). The J call is in doubt because the DNA end fits TRBJ2-1 better. The CDR3 is 15 residues long. The germline V gene has CDR1 SNHLY and CDR2 FYNNEI.

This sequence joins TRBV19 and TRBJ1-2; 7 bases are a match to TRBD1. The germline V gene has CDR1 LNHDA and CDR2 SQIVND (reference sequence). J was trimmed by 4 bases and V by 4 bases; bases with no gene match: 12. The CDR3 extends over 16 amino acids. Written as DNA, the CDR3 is TGTGCCAGTAGTACCCACCATTCAGGGGGGACCTATGGCTACACCTTC. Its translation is CASSTHHSGGTYGYTF.

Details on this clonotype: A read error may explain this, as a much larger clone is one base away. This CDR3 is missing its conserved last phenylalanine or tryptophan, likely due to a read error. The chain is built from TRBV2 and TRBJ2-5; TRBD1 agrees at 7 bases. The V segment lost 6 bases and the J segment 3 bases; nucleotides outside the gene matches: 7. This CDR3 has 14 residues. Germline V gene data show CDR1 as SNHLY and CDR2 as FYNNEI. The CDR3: CASSRQGFEETQYL. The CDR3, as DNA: TGTGCCAGCAGCAGACAGGGTTTCGAAGAGACCCAGTACCTC.

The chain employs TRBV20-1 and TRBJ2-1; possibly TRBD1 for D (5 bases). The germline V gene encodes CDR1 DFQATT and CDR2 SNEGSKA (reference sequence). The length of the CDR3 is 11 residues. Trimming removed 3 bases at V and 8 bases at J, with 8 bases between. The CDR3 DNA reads TGCAGTGCTAGTTGGGGCTATGAGCAGTTCTTC. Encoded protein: CSASWGYEQFF.

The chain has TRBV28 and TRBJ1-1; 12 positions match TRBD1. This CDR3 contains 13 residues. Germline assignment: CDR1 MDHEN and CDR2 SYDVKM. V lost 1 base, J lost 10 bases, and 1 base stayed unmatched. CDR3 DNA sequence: TGTGCCAGCAGTTTATTGGGACAGGGGGCAGCTTTCTTT. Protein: CASSLLGQGAAFF.

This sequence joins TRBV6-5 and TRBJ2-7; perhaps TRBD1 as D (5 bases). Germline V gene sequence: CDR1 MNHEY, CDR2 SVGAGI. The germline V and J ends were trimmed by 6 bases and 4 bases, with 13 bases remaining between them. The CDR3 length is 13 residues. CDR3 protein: CASSNAGSYEQYF. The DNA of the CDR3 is TGTGCCAGCAGCAACGCAGGGTCATACGAGCAGTACTTC.

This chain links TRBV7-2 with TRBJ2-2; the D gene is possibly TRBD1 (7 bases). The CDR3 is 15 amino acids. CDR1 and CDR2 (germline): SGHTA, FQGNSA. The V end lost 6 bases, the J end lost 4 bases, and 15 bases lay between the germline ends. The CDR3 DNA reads TGTGCCAGCAGTTGGGGGACAGCGGGCACCGGGGAGCTGTTTTTT. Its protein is CASSWGTAGTGELFF.

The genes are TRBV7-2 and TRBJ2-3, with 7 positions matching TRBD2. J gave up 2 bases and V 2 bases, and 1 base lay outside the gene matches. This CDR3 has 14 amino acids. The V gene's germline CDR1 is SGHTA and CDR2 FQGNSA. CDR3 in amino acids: CASSLRGVTDTQYF. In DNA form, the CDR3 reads TGTGCCAGCAGCTTACGGGGGGTCACAGATACGCAGTATTTT.

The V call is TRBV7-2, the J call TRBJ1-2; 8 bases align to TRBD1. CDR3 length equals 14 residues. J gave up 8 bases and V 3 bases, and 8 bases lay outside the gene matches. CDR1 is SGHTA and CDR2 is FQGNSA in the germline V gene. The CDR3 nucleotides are TGTGCCAGCAGCTTGGGGGACAGGCTTAGGGGCTACACCTTC. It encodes CASSLGDRLRGYTF. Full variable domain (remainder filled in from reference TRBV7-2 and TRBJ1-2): GAGVSQSPSNKVTEKGKDVELRCDPISGHTALYWYRQSLGQGLEFLIYFQGNSAPDKSGLPSDRFSAERTGGSVSTLTIQRTQQEDSAVYLCASSLGDRLRGYTFGSGTRLTVV.

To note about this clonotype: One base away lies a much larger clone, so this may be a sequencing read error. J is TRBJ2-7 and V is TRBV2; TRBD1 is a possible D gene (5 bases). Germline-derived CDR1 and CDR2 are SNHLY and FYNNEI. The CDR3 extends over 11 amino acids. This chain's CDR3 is CVSSEGARQYF. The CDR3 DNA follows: TGTGTCAGCAGTGAAGGGGCGAGGCAGTACTTC.

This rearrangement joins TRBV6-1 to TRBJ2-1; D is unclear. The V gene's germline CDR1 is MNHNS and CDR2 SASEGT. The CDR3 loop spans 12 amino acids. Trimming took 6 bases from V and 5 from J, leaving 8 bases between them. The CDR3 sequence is CASRGNNNEQFF. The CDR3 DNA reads TGTGCCAGCAGAGGCAACAACAATGAGCAGTTCTTC.

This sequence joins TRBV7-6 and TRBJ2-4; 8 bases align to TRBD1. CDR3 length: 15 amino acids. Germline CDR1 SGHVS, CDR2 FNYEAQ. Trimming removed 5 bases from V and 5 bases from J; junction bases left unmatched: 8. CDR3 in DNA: TGTGCCAGCAGCCCCAGGGGGCAGGGTGAAAACATTCAGTACTTC. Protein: CASSPRGQGENIQYF.

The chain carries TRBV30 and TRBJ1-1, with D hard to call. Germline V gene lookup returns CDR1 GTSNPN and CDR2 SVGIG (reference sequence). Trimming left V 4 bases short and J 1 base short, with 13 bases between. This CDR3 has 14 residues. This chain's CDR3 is CAWIIRKGNTEAFF. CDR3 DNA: TGTGCCTGGATCATAAGAAAAGGGAACACTGAAGCTTTCTTT.

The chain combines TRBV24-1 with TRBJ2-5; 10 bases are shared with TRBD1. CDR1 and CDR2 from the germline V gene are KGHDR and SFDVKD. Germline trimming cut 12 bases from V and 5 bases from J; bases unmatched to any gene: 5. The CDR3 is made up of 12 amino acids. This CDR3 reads CASGTGDETQYF. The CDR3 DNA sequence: TGTGCCTCCGGGACAGGGGACGAGACCCAGTACTTC.

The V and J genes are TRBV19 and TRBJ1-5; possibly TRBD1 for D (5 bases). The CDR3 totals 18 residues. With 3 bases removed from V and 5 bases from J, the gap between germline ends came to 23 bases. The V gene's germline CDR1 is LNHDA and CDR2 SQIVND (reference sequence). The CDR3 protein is CASSIWQGLGRMDQPQHF. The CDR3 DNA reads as TGTGCCAGTAGTATTTGGCAGGGCTTAGGAAGGATGGATCAGCCCCAGCATTTT.

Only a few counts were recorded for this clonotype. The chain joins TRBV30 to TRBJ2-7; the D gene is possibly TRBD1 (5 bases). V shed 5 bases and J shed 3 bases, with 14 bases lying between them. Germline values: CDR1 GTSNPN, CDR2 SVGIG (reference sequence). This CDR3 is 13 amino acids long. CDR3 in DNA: TGTGCCTGGGGAAGGGGCAGAGACTACGAGCAGTACTTC. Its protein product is CAWGRGRDYEQYF. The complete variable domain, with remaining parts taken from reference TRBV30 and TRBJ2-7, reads SQTIHQWPATLVQPVGSPLSLECTVEGTSNPNLYWYRQAAGRGLQLLFYSVGIGQISSEVPQNLSASRPQDRQFILSSKKLLLSDSGFYLCAWGRGRDYEQYFGPGTRLTVT.

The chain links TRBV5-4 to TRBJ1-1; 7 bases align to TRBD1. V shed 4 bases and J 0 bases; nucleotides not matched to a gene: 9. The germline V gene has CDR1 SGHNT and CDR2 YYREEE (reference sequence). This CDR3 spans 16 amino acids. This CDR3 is CASSLGGGGVNTEAFF. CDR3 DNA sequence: TGTGCCAGCAGCCTCGGAGGAGGGGGCGTGAACACTGAAGCTTTCTTT.

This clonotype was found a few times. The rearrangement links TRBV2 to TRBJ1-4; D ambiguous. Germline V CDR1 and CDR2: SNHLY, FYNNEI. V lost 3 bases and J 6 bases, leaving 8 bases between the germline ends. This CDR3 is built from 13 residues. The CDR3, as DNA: TGTGCCAGCAGTGACAACCGTCATGAAAAACTGTTTTTT. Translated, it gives CASSDNRHEKLFF.

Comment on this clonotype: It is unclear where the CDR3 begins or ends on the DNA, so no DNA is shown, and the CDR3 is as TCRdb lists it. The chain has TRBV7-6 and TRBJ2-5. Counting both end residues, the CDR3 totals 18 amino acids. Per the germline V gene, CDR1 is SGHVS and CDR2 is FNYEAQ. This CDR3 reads CASSFYICSANKVETQYF.

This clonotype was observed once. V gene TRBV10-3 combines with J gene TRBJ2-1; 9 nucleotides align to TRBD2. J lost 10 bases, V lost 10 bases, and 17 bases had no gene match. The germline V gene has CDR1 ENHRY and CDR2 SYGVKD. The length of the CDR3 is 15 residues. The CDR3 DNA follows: TGTGCCACAAAAGTAGGTGCGGGGGGGACAGTAGAGCAGTTCTTC. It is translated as CATKVGAGGTVEQFF.

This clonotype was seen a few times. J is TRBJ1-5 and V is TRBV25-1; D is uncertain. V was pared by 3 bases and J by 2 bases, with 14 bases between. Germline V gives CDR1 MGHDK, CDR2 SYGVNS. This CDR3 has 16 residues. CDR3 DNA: TGTGCCAGCAGTGATGAGACACATCCCGGCAATCAGCCCCAGCATTTT. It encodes CASSDETHPGNQPQHF.

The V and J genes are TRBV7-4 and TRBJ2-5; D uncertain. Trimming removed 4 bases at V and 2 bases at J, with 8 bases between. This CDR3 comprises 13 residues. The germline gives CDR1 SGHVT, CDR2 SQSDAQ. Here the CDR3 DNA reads TGTGCCAGCAGCTGGCAGGTTCAAGAGACCCAGTACTTC. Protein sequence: CASSWQVQETQYF. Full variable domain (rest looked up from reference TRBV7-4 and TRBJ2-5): GAGVSQSPRYKVAKRGRDVALRCDSISGHVTLYWYRQTLGQGSEVLTYSQSDAQRDKSGRPSGRFSAERPERSVSTLKIQRTEQGDSAVYLCASSWQVQETQYFGPGTRLLVL.

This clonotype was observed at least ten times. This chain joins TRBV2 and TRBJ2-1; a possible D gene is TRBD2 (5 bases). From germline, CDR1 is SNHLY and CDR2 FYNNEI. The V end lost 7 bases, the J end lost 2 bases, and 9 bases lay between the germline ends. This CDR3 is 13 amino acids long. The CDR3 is CASTGETYNEQFF. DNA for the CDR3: TGTGCCAGCACTGGGGAGACCTACAATGAGCAGTTCTTC.

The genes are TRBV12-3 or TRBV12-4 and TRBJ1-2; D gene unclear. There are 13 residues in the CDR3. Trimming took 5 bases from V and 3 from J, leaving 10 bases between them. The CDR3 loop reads CASSLLYDYGYTF. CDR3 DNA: TGTGCCAGCAGTCTCCTTTATGACTATGGCTACACCTTC.

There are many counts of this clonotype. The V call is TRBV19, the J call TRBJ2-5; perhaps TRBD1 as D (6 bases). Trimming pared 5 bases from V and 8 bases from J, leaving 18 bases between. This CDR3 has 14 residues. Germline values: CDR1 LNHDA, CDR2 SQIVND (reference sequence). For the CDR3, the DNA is TGTGCCAGTAGTGCGACAGGAACAGGGAAAACCCAGTACTTC. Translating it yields CASSATGTGKTQYF.

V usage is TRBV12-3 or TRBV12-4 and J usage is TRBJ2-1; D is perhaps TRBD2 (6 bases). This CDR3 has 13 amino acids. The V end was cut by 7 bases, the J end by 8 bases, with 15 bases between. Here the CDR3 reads CASKVRRGDEQFF. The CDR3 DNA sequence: TGTGCCAGCAAAGTTAGGAGGGGCGATGAGCAGTTCTTC.

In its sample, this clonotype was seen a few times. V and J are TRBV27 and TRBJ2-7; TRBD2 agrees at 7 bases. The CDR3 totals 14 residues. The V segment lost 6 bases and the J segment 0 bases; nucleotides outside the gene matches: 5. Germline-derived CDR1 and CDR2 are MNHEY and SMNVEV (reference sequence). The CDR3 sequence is CASRGGGSSYEQYF. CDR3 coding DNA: TGTGCCAGCAGGGGGGGGGGAAGCTCCTACGAGCAGTACTTC.